One and the same sample provided the 29 T cell receptor beta chains below, sequenced in a study of shared clonotypes between healthy human individuals (dated by TCRdb to the early 2020s). Libraries were built with the immunoSEQ multiplex PCR assay. TCRdb re-hosts the immuneACCESS table, in-frame sequences only. Its copies lack some clones; in the studies checked, an unresolved V gene accounts for under half of them, and the cause for the rest is not known. The sample table holds around 320,000 clones, of which more than 75% were seen once. The top ten clonotypes cover around 15% of the sample. The sample was memory CD8+ T cells sorted from blood. Taken with the paper, the label for cell subset or site translates to: CD45RO+ cells pooled with CCR7-negative TemRA cells. The receptor set was obtained from a man younger than 35 in good health.

This clone was detected only once. This chain joins TRBV14 and TRBJ2-4; D is possibly TRBD2 (5 bases). V lost 2 bases and J lost 0, with 11 bases in between. The germline V gene has CDR1 SGHDN and CDR2 FVKESK. The CDR3 is made up of 16 amino acids. CDR3 amino acids: CASSQSGPIAKNIQYF. For the CDR3, the DNA is TGTGCCAGCAGCCAAAGCGGACCGATAGCCAAAAACATTCAGTACTTC.

The chain links TRBV7-3 to TRBJ1-3, with D possibly TRBD1 on 5 matching bases. Trimming cost V 5 bases and J 0 bases, with 14 bases left between them. CDR3 size: 16 residues. The germline V gene has CDR1 SGHTA and CDR2 FQGTGA. The chain's CDR3 is CASSPHGTTSGNTIYF. CDR3 nucleotides: TGTGCCAGCAGCCCCCACGGGACCACCTCTGGAAACACCATATATTTT.

This clone has a handful of counts. The CDR3 sequence: CASSQLGTANEAFF. Here the CDR3 DNA reads TGTGCCAGCAGCCAACTTGGGACAGCCAATGAAGCTTTCTTT. The genes are TRBV14 and TRBJ1-1; 7 bases fit TRBD1. This CDR3 contains 14 residues. V shed 2 bases, J shed 7 bases, and the junction held 7 bases outside the gene matches. The germline V gene encodes CDR1 SGHDN and CDR2 FVKESK. Filled out from reference TRBV14 and TRBJ1-1, the complete variable domain reads EAGVTQFPSHSVIEKGQTVTLRCDPISGHDNLYWYRRVMGKEIKFLLHFVKESKQDESGMPNNRFLAERTGGTYSTLKVQPAELEDSGVYFCASSQLGTANEAFFGQGTRLTVV.

This chain connects TRBV5-4 to TRBJ1-6, with D maybe TRBD1 (5 bases). The V gene lost 0 bases and the J gene lost 10 bases, with 20 bases spanning the gap. Germline CDR1 is SGHNT and CDR2 is YYREEE (reference sequence). The CDR3 totals 17 residues. CDR3 coding DNA: TGTGCCAGCAGCTTGGGTACAGGAGAGGCCTTTCGGTCACCCCTCCACTTT. Translation gives CASSLGTGEAFRSPLHF.

The genes are TRBV30 and TRBJ2-7; maybe TRBD1 (6 bases). This CDR3 is 13 amino acids long. V dropped 1 base and J dropped 0 bases, with 7 bases sitting between them. The V gene's germline CDR1 is GTSNPN and CDR2 SVGIG (reference sequence). The CDR3 sequence: CAWSAGHSYEQYF. The DNA for the CDR3 is TGTGCCTGGAGTGCGGGACACTCCTACGAGCAGTACTTC.

This CDR3 is CASSEAGRLGRYEQYF. CDR3 DNA sequence: TGTGCCAGCAGTGAGGCAGGGCGCTTGGGTCGCTACGAGCAGTACTTC. The chain uses TRBV2 and TRBJ2-7; a possible D gene is TRBD1 (5 bases). This CDR3 is built from 16 residues. Germline V CDR1 and CDR2: SNHLY, FYNNEI. Trimming took 3 bases from V and 3 from J, leaving 18 bases between them.

The rearrangement joins TRBV5-6 to TRBJ2-1; the match to TRBD1 covers 7 bases. Germline values: CDR1 SGHDT, CDR2 YYEEEE. V dropped 4 bases and J dropped 5; count of bases not matched to a gene: 3. This CDR3 has 13 residues. The CDR3 region is CASSPGTDNEQFF. The CDR3 DNA reads TGTGCCAGCAGCCCCGGGACAGACAATGAGCAGTTCTTC.

A remark on this clone: The sample holds other DNA sequences that translate to the same CDR3. The V and J genes are TRBV6-5 and TRBJ2-7, with 8 bases aligning to TRBD2. V was clipped by 3 bases and J by 4 bases; unmatched bases: 5. Germline lookup yields CDR1 MNHEY and CDR2 SVGAGI. This CDR3 has 14 amino acids. The CDR3 reads CASSYLTSGYEQYF. Written as DNA, the CDR3 is TGTGCCAGCAGTTATCTAACTAGCGGATACGAGCAGTACTTC.

V gene TRBV4-3 combines with J gene TRBJ2-2; no reliable D call. Per the germline V gene, CDR1 is LGHNA and CDR2 is YSLEER. This CDR3 spans 16 amino acids. Deletions cut 1 base from V and 3 bases from J, with 12 bases between. The CDR3 here is CASSQGPDPDTGELFF. CDR3 nucleotides: TGCGCCAGCAGCCAAGGCCCAGATCCGGACACCGGGGAGCTGTTTTTT.

This chain connects TRBV9 to TRBJ2-1; 11 nucleotides align to TRBD1. Germline values: CDR1 SGDLS, CDR2 YYNGEE. V lost 3 bases to trimming and J lost 2 bases; unmatched junction nucleotides: 4. The CDR3 consists of 16 residues. CDR3 in DNA: TGTGCCAGCAGCGATCCGGGACAGGGGGCCTACAATGAGCAGTTCTTC. This gives the protein CASSDPGQGAYNEQFF.

The chain couples TRBV19 to TRBJ2-2; D is perhaps TRBD2 (5 bases). The CDR3 is 15 residues long. Trimming took off 4 bases at V and 7 bases at J, with 16 bases between the two ends. In germline, CDR1 is LNHDA, CDR2 SQIVND (reference sequence). The CDR3 bases are TGTGCCAGTAGTACCCGGGAATCGGTCCACGGGGAGCTGTTTTTT. Amino acid sequence: CASSTRESVHGELFF.

The rearrangement joins TRBV29-1 to TRBJ2-1; unclear D gene. This CDR3 has 13 amino acids. V shed 4 bases and J shed 6 bases, with 13 bases lying between them. Germline CDR1 is SQVTM and CDR2 is ANQGSEA. The CDR3 spells CSVAPSFFNEQFF. The CDR3 DNA sequence: TGCAGCGTTGCTCCTTCGTTCTTCAATGAGCAGTTCTTC.

There are a few counts of this clone. J is TRBJ2-4 and V is TRBV7-9; tentative D call: TRBD1 (5 bases). Germline V gives CDR1 SEHNR, CDR2 FQNEAQ (reference sequence). Trimming took off 5 bases at V and 1 base at J, with 15 bases between the two ends. This CDR3 spans 16 amino acids. This CDR3 reads CASSPTRTTAKNIQYF. The CDR3 DNA is TGTGCCAGCAGCCCTACCCGGACAACGGCCAAAAACATTCAGTACTTC.

The chain links TRBV27 to TRBJ2-7, with D perhaps matching TRBD2 (5 bases). The CDR3 runs 13 residues. Between the trimmed V and J ends, which lost 2 bases and 7 bases, there was a span of 12 bases. Germline V gives CDR1 MNHEY, CDR2 SMNVEV (reference sequence). CDR3 coding DNA: TGTGCCAGCAGTTTAGCGGGCTCGGCGGAGCAGTACTTC. Protein: CASSLAGSAEQYF.

This chain joins TRBV19 and TRBJ2-7; 7 bases are shared with TRBD1. Per germline, CDR1 LNHDA and CDR2 SQIVND (reference sequence). J lost 4 bases, V lost 5 bases, and 32 bases had no gene match. This CDR3 region has 22 residues. The CDR3 protein is CASSVGTADITSALTGPYEQYF. CDR3 DNA sequence: TGTGCCAGTAGTGTCGGGACAGCGGATATTACCTCAGCTTTGACAGGCCCTTACGAGCAGTACTTC.

The rearrangement uses TRBV27 and TRBJ2-7; 8 positions match TRBD1. The CDR3 spans 15 residues. Germline assignment: CDR1 MNHEY and CDR2 SMNVEV (reference sequence). Trimming removed 8 bases from V and 0 bases from J; junction bases left unmatched: 9. The CDR3 bases are TGTGCCAGCTCCGTGACAGGGGACATCTCCTACGAGCAGTACTTC. Protein sequence: CASSVTGDISYEQYF.

This CDR3 is CASSQDPFHSAGELFF. DNA for the CDR3: TGTGCCAGCAGCCAAGATCCTTTTCATAGTGCCGGGGAGCTGTTTTTT. The genes are TRBV14 and TRBJ2-2; the D is unclear. The CDR3 length is 16 residues. V was cut by 0 bases and J by 6 bases, with 14 bases left in between. Germline V CDR1 and CDR2: SGHDN, FVKESK. The full variable domain, with the rest looked up from reference TRBV14 and TRBJ2-2, is EAGVTQFPSHSVIEKGQTVTLRCDPISGHDNLYWYRRVMGKEIKFLLHFVKESKQDESGMPNNRFLAERTGGTYSTLKVQPAELEDSGVYFCASSQDPFHSAGELFFGEGSRLTVL.

In the case of this clone: Germline and junction disagree at one end, which may indicate a read error. This rearrangement joins TRBV7-8 to TRBJ2-6, with D perhaps TRBD1 or TRBD2 (5 bases each). Germline CDR1 is SGHVS and CDR2 is FQNEAQ. The CDR3 covers 18 residues. The DNA for the CDR3 is TGTGCCAGCAGCCAGAGGGGTTACCCACAAAGTCGGGCCAACATCCTGACTTTC. Protein sequence: CASSQRGYPQSRANILTF.

V and J are TRBV4-1 and TRBJ2-7, with TRBD1 identical over 8 bases. The CDR3 is made up of 16 amino acids. CDR1 and CDR2 (germline): MGHRA, YSYEKL. V trimming: 4 bases; J trimming: 1 base; junction bases outside the gene matches: 9. CDR3 in DNA: TGCGCCAGCAGCCTCACCTCCGGGACAGGATCCTACGAGCAGTACTTC. This encodes CASSLTSGTGSYEQYF.

The gene calls are TRBV6-1 and TRBJ1-6; maybe TRBD1 (5 bases). This CDR3 has 14 residues. V gave up 6 bases and J gave up 4 bases, with 10 bases separating them. The V gene's germline CDR1 is MNHNS and CDR2 SASEGT. Written as DNA, the CDR3 is TGTGCCAGCAGGTCGGGACCTTATAATTCACCCCTCCACTTT. The encoded protein is CASRSGPYNSPLHF.

Details on this clone: A clone one base away is much larger, so this may be a read error. Within the sample, other DNA sequences also encode this same CDR3. The chain recombines TRBV9 with TRBJ2-5; TRBD2 matches 12 bases. V shed 4 bases and J 2 bases; nucleotides not matched to a gene: 6. This CDR3 region has 16 residues. Germline lookup yields CDR1 SGDLS and CDR2 YYNGEE. CDR3 DNA: TGTGCCAGCAGCCCCAGGACTAGCGGGGAACAAGAGACCCAGTACTTC. Amino acid sequence: CASSPRTSGEQETQYF.

The J gene is TRBJ2-5, the V gene TRBV4-1; D is undetermined. The length of the CDR3 is 15 residues. The germline V gene has CDR1 MGHRA and CDR2 YSYEKL. Trimming shortened V by 1 base and J by 0 bases, and 9 bases separated the two germline ends. The CDR3 nucleotides are TGCGCCAGCAGCCAAGTCTCTGAGTACCAAGAGACCCAGTACTTC. Amino acids: CASSQVSEYQETQYF.

This clone was picked up a small number of times. This sequence joins TRBV9 and TRBJ1-2, with 9 bases fitting TRBD1. With 4 bases clipped from V and 4 bases from J, the junction kept 8 bases outside the gene matches. The germline V gene encodes CDR1 SGDLS and CDR2 YYNGEE. The CDR3 runs 15 residues. The CDR3 DNA is TGTGCCAGCAGCCCGACAGGGGGAGCGACCTATGGCTACACCTTC. Encoded protein: CASSPTGGATYGYTF.

The sample holds one count of this clone. V usage is TRBV27 and J usage is TRBJ1-2; D is undetermined. CDR1 is MNHEY, CDR2 SMNVEV, per germline (reference sequence). V lost 5 bases and J 2 bases, leaving 15 bases between the germline ends. CDR3 size: 15 residues. For the CDR3, the DNA is TGTGCCAGCAGTCGCAGCACAGAAGTAAACTATGGCTACACCTTC. Amino acid sequence: CASSRSTEVNYGYTF.

This chain joins TRBV30 and TRBJ2-3; D is ambiguous. Germline CDR1 and CDR2: GTSNPN and SVGIG (reference sequence). Trimming cost V 0 bases and J 5 bases, with 18 bases left between them. There are 16 residues in the CDR3. Here the CDR3 reads CAWSVGIRSPIDTQYF. For the CDR3, the DNA is TGTGCCTGGAGTGTAGGCATTAGATCGCCGATAGATACGCAGTATTTT.

V gene TRBV2 combines with J gene TRBJ1-2; unclear D gene. The CDR3 loop spans 15 amino acids. CDR1 is SNHLY, CDR2 FYNNEI, per germline. V lost 2 bases to trimming and J lost 8 bases, with 18 bases between them. The CDR3, as DNA: TGTGCCAGCAGTGAAAAGGTCCCGACTGGGGAAGGCTACACCTTC. Its protein product is CASSEKVPTGEGYTF. The full variable domain, completed using reference TRBV2 and TRBJ1-2, is EPEVTQTPSHQVTQMGQEVILRCVPISNHLYFYWYRQILGQKVEFLVSFYNNEISEKSEIFDDQFSVERPDGSNFTLKIRSTKLEDSAMYFCASSEKVPTGEGYTFGSGTRLTVV.

The gene calls are TRBV11-3 and TRBJ1-1; a weak D match, TRBD1 (5 bases). The CDR3 is made up of 14 amino acids. Germline V lookup: CDR1 SGHNT, CDR2 YENEEA. Trimming stripped 5 bases from V and 3 bases from J, with 13 bases between. CDR3: CASSLRLGDTEAFF. CDR3 nucleotide sequence: TGTGCCAGCAGCCTAAGGTTGGGGGACACTGAAGCTTTCTTT.

This clone was counted between two and nine times. The chain employs TRBV11-3 and TRBJ2-5; possibly TRBD2 for D (5 bases). The CDR3 has 13 residues. Germline V CDR1 and CDR2: SGHNT, YENEEA. The V gene lost 5 bases and the J gene lost 3 bases, with 10 bases spanning the gap. CDR3 in amino acids: CASSPYGEETQYF. In DNA form, the CDR3 reads TGTGCCAGCAGCCCTTACGGGGAAGAGACCCAGTACTTC. Combining the CDR3 with reference TRBV11-3 and TRBJ2-5 gives the whole variable domain EAGVVQSPRYKIIEKKQPVAFWCNPISGHNTLYWYLQNLGQGPELLIRYENEEAVDDSQLPKDRFSAERLKGVDSTLKIQPAELGDSAVYLCASSPYGEETQYFGPGTRLLVL.

This chain uses TRBV10-3 with TRBJ2-1; a possible D gene is TRBD2 (5 bases). There are 13 residues in the CDR3. The V end was cut by 11 bases, the J end by 3 bases, with 14 bases between. Germline V gives CDR1 ENHRY, CDR2 SYGVKD. This CDR3 reads CAVGVSIYNEQFF. CDR3 sequence (DNA): TGTGCCGTCGGGGTCTCGATCTACAATGAGCAGTTCTTC.